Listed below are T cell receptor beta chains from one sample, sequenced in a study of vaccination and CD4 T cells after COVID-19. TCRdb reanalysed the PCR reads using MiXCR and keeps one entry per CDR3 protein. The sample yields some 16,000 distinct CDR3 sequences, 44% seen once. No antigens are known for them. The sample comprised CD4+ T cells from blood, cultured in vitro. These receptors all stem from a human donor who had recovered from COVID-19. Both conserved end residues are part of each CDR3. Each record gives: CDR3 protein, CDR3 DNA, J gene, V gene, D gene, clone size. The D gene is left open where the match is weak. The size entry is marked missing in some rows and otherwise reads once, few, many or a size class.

CDR3aa: CASGSTEETQYF; CDR3nt: TGTGCTAGTGGTTCGACGGAAGAGACCCAGTACTTC; j_gene: TRBJ2-5; v_gene: TRBV12-5; d_gene: NA; abundance: NA
CDR3aa: CASSEPPGRANTEAFF; CDR3nt: TGTGCCAGCAGTGAACCCCCCGGCAGGGCGAACACTGAAGCTTTCTTT; j_gene: TRBJ1-1; v_gene: TRBV6-1; d_gene: NA; abundance: few
CDR3aa: CASSLFTPMREKLFF; CDR3nt: TGTGCCAGCAGCTTATTCACACCCATGCGTGAAAAACTGTTTTTT; j_gene: TRBJ1-4; v_gene: TRBV7-9; d_gene: NA; abundance: few
CDR3aa: CAISESVGPNQPQHF; CDR3nt: TGTGCCATCAGTGAGTCTGTGGGGCCCAATCAGCCCCAGCATTTT; j_gene: TRBJ1-5; v_gene: TRBV10-3; d_gene: NA; abundance: few
CDR3aa: CAWSSGSNTGELFF; CDR3nt: TGTGCCTGGAGTAGTGGGAGTAACACCGGGGAGCTGTTTTTT; j_gene: TRBJ2-2; v_gene: TRBV30; d_gene: NA; abundance: NA
CDR3aa: CASSSGRGLNYGYTF; CDR3nt: TGTGCCAGCAGCTCGGGCAGGGGGCTTAACTATGGCTACACCTTC; j_gene: TRBJ1-2; v_gene: TRBV9; d_gene: TRBD1; abundance: NA
CDR3aa: CSARDPKTSGKGASDTQYF; CDR3nt: TGCAGTGCTAGAGATCCTAAGACTAGCGGGAAAGGGGCATCAGATACGCAGTATTTT; j_gene: TRBJ2-3; v_gene: TRBV20-1; d_gene: TRBD2; abundance: NA
CDR3aa: CASSISVKETQYF; CDR3nt: TGTGCCAGTAGTATTAGCGTTAAGGAGACCCAGTACTTC; j_gene: TRBJ2-5; v_gene: TRBV19; d_gene: NA; abundance: NA
CDR3aa: CSASNLAGVSYEQYF; CDR3nt: TGCAGTGCTTCCAATCTAGCGGGTGTGTCCTACGAGCAGTACTTC; j_gene: TRBJ2-7; v_gene: TRBV20-1; d_gene: TRBD2; abundance: few
CDR3aa: CAWSVQLMNTEAFF; CDR3nt: TGTGCCTGGAGTGTACAGTTAATGAACACTGAAGCTTTCTTT; j_gene: TRBJ1-1; v_gene: TRBV30; d_gene: NA; abundance: NA
CDR3aa: CATSRDRMQGSGDTQYF; CDR3nt: TGTGCCACCAGCAGAGATCGGATGCAGGGGAGTGGAGATACGCAGTATTTT; j_gene: TRBJ2-3; v_gene: TRBV15; d_gene: NA; abundance: medium-sized
CDR3aa: CSARGGGDYTNTQYF; CDR3nt: TGCAGTGCTAGAGGAGGGGGAGATTACACGAATACGCAGTATTTT; j_gene: TRBJ2-3; v_gene: TRBV20-1; d_gene: NA; abundance: NA
CDR3aa: CASSPVRGWSTEAFF; CDR3nt: TGTGCCAGCAGCCCAGTTCGGGGTTGGAGCACTGAAGCTTTCTTT; j_gene: TRBJ1-1; v_gene: TRBV7-2; d_gene: NA; abundance: few
CDR3aa: CASSPTTGQGYGKLFF; CDR3nt: TGTGCCAGCAGCCCGACGACTGGACAGGGCTACGGAAAACTGTTTTTT; j_gene: TRBJ1-4; v_gene: TRBV7-9; d_gene: TRBD1; abundance: NA
CDR3aa: CSAPGTSGYNEQFF; CDR3nt: TGCAGTGCACCTGGGACTAGCGGCTACAATGAGCAGTTCTTC; j_gene: TRBJ2-1; v_gene: TRBV20-1; d_gene: TRBD2; abundance: NA
CDR3aa: CAWSLTLYGYTF; CDR3nt: TGTGCCTGGAGTTTGACACTCTATGGCTACACCTTC; j_gene: TRBJ1-2; v_gene: TRBV30; d_gene: NA; abundance: few
CDR3aa: CASSPGGALEQYF; CDR3nt: TGTGCCAGCAGTCCGGGGGGCGCCCTCGAGCAGTACTTC; j_gene: TRBJ2-7; v_gene: TRBV6-1; d_gene: NA; abundance: NA
CDR3aa: CASSQGRNQETQYF; CDR3nt: TGCGCCAGCAGCCAAGGACGTAACCAAGAGACCCAGTACTTC; j_gene: TRBJ2-5; v_gene: TRBV4-1; d_gene: NA; abundance: NA
CDR3aa: CSAPDRARGTQYF; CDR3nt: TGCAGTGCCCCGGACAGGGCTCGTGGGACCCAGTACTTC; j_gene: TRBJ2-5; v_gene: TRBV20-1; d_gene: TRBD1; abundance: NA
CDR3aa: CASSIQGSAYYEQYF; CDR3nt: TGTGCCAGCAGTATACAGGGGTCTGCCTACTACGAGCAGTACTTC; j_gene: TRBJ2-7; v_gene: TRBV6-1; d_gene: TRBD1; abundance: NA
CDR3aa: CASSSGTGGEGELFF; CDR3nt: TGTGCCAGCAGCTCCGGGACAGGGGGTGAGGGGGAGCTGTTTTTT; j_gene: TRBJ2-2; v_gene: TRBV28; d_gene: TRBD1; abundance: NA
CDR3aa: CASGSGARYGYTF; CDR3nt: TGTGCCAGCGGGTCAGGGGCTCGCTATGGCTACACCTTC; j_gene: TRBJ1-2; v_gene: TRBV28; d_gene: NA; abundance: few
CDR3aa: CSVAGAGELFF; CDR3nt: TGCAGCGTTGCCGGGGCCGGGGAGCTGTTTTTT; j_gene: TRBJ2-2; v_gene: TRBV29-1; d_gene: NA; abundance: few
CDR3aa: CASRASGSWETQYF; CDR3nt: TGCGCCAGCAGGGCTAGCGGGAGTTGGGAGACCCAGTACTTC; j_gene: TRBJ2-5; v_gene: TRBV10-2; d_gene: TRBD2; abundance: NA
CDR3aa: CSVQLTGAYEQYF; CDR3nt: TGCAGTGTCCAACTGACAGGGGCCTACGAGCAGTACTTC; j_gene: TRBJ2-7; v_gene: TRBV20-1; d_gene: TRBD1; abundance: few
CDR3aa: CASSLTGTGGNTIYF; CDR3nt: TGTGCCAGCAGTTTAACCGGGACAGGGGGAAACACCATATATTTT; j_gene: TRBJ1-3; v_gene: TRBV2; d_gene: TRBD1; abundance: few
CDR3aa: CASSDSTRDHQFF; CDR3nt: TGTGCCAGCAGTGACTCGACCAGGGATCATCAGTTCTTC; j_gene: TRBJ2-1; v_gene: TRBV6-4; d_gene: NA; abundance: NA
CDR3aa: CSARGTGDQPQHF; CDR3nt: TGCAGTGCTAGGGGGACAGGGGACCAGCCCCAGCATTTT; j_gene: TRBJ1-5; v_gene: TRBV20-1; d_gene: TRBD1; abundance: few
CDR3aa: CASISPPTGAEAFF; CDR3nt: TGTGCCAGCATATCTCCACCGACAGGTGCTGAAGCTTTCTTT; j_gene: TRBJ1-1; v_gene: TRBV28; d_gene: NA; abundance: few
CDR3aa: CSFSGTIDEQFF; CDR3nt: TGCAGTTTCTCCGGGACTATAGACGAGCAGTTCTTC; j_gene: TRBJ2-1; v_gene: TRBV20-1; d_gene: TRBD2; abundance: NA
CDR3aa: CASSPGQAISYEQYF; CDR3nt: TGCGCCAGCAGCCCCGGACAGGCCATATCCTACGAGCAGTACTTC; j_gene: TRBJ2-7; v_gene: TRBV5-1; d_gene: TRBD1; abundance: few
CDR3aa: CATSDWTAYETQYF; CDR3nt: TGTGCCACCAGTGATTGGACAGCTTACGAGACCCAGTACTTC; j_gene: TRBJ2-5; v_gene: TRBV24-1; d_gene: NA; abundance: NA
CDR3aa: CSAVTSGSQRGYEQYF; CDR3nt: TGCAGTGCTGTTACTAGCGGGAGCCAACGGGGTTACGAGCAGTACTTC; j_gene: TRBJ2-7; v_gene: TRBV20-1; d_gene: TRBD2; abundance: few
CDR3aa: CASRAQGGTDTQYF; CDR3nt: TGCGCCAGCAGAGCCCAGGGGGGCACAGATACGCAGTATTTT; j_gene: TRBJ2-3; v_gene: TRBV5-1; d_gene: TRBD1; abundance: once
CDR3aa: CASSEGDIRSNQPQHF; CDR3nt: TGTGCCAGCAGTGAAGGGGACATTAGGAGCAATCAGCCCCAGCATTTT; j_gene: TRBJ1-5; v_gene: TRBV2; d_gene: NA; abundance: few
CDR3aa: CSAREDYSGRGPGPYNEQFF; CDR3nt: TGCAGTGCTAGAGAAGATTATTCTGGCAGGGGGCCCGGTCCCTACAATGAGCAGTTCTTC; j_gene: TRBJ2-1; v_gene: TRBV20-1; d_gene: TRBD1; abundance: NA
CDR3aa: CASSLLETQYF; CDR3nt: TGTGCCAGCAGCCTCCTTGAGACCCAGTACTTC; j_gene: TRBJ2-5; v_gene: TRBV12-3/TRBV12-4; d_gene: NA; abundance: NA
CDR3aa: CSAREDPGNSPLHF; CDR3nt: TGCAGTGCTAGAGAGGATCCCGGCAATTCACCCCTCCACTTT; j_gene: TRBJ1-6; v_gene: TRBV20-1; d_gene: NA; abundance: NA
CDR3aa: CASSENTQNTQYF; CDR3nt: TGTGCCAGCAGTGAAAATACGCAAAATACGCAGTATTTT; j_gene: TRBJ2-3; v_gene: TRBV6-1; d_gene: NA; abundance: NA
CDR3aa: CASGYGTRGVDEQFF; CDR3nt: TGTGCCAGCGGATACGGGACTCGGGGGGTGGATGAGCAGTTCTTC; j_gene: TRBJ2-1; v_gene: TRBV7-9; d_gene: TRBD2; abundance: NA
CDR3aa: CASSIDSGRGIETQYF; CDR3nt: TGTGCCAGTAGTATAGATAGCGGGAGGGGAATCGAGACCCAGTACTTC; j_gene: TRBJ2-5; v_gene: TRBV19; d_gene: TRBD2; abundance: NA
CDR3aa: CSARRGGGNEQFF; CDR3nt: TGCAGTGCTAGACGGGGGGGGGGGAATGAGCAGTTCTTC; j_gene: TRBJ2-1; v_gene: TRBV20-1; d_gene: TRBD2; abundance: NA